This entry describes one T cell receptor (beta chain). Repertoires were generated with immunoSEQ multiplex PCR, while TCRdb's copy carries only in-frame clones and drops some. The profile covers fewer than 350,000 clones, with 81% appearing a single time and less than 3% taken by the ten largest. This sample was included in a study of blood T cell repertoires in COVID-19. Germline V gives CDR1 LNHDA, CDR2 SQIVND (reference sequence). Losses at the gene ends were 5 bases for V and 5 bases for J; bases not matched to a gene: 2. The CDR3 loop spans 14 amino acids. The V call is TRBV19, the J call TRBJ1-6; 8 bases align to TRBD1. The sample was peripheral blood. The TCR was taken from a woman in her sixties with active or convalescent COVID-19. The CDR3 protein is CASSETGDNSPLHF. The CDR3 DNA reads TGTGCCAGTAGTGAGACAGGGGATAATTCACCCCTCCACTTT. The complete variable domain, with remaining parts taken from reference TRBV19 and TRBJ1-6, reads DGGITQSPKYLFRKEGQNVTLSCEQNLNHDAMYWYRQDPGQGLRLIYYSQIVNDFQKGDIAEGYSVSREKKESFPLTVTSAQKNPTAFYLCASSETGDNSPLHFGNGTRLTVT.